Following are 7 T cell receptor beta chains from one sample sequenced in a study of shared T cell receptors in the human thymus (dated by TCRdb to the early 2020s). Libraries came from the immunoSEQ multiplex PCR assay. Not all clones reach the TCRdb copy of this immuneACCESS table, which keeps in-frame sequences only. Checked studies attribute under half of the gap to unresolved V genes and leave the rest unexplained. For this sample there are about 730,000 clones; approximately 83% appear just once. 0.008% to 0.011% of the sample is held by the ten biggest clonotypes. These data also formed part of another study, on human thymus T cells.

What was sequenced was thymocytes. These receptor sequences come from a girl in the first two years of life with a congenital heart defect. Donor details come from another sample of the same person, matched by shared clones.

This chain connects TRBV5-1 to TRBJ2-1, with 11 bases aligning to TRBD2. The CDR3 covers 15 residues. Germline V gene lookup returns CDR1 SGHRS and CDR2 YFSETQ. V trimming: 5 bases; J trimming: 4 bases; junction bases outside the gene matches: 5. CDR3 coding DNA: TGCGCCAGCAGACAGACTAGCGGGGTGTACAATGAGCAGTTCTTC. Its protein is CASRQTSGVYNEQFF.

This clone was seen only a few times. The CDR3 loop is CSVEDGQDSSVPPSTDTQYF. As DNA, the CDR3 is TGCAGCGTTGAAGATGGACAGGACTCTTCCGTGCCTCCTAGCACAGATACGCAGTATTTT. V gene TRBV29-1 combines with J gene TRBJ2-3; 7 nucleotides match TRBD1. After removal of 0 bases from V and 0 bases from J, the junction contained 18 bases not matched to a gene. This CDR3 is built from 20 residues. Germline CDR1 SQVTM, CDR2 ANQGSEA.

This clone appeared once. This rearrangement joins TRBV28 to TRBJ1-4, with 9 bases identical to TRBD1. Per the germline V gene, CDR1 is MDHEN and CDR2 is SYDVKM. With 7 bases clipped from V and 4 bases from J, the junction kept 10 bases outside the gene matches. The CDR3 totals 16 residues. The CDR3 DNA sequence: TGTGCCAGCAACTCCTGCCCGGACAGGGGTAATGAAAAACTGTTTTTT. It specifies CASNSCPDRGNEKLFF. Full variable domain (missing parts from reference TRBV28 and TRBJ1-4): DVKVTQSSRYLVKRTGEKVFLECVQDMDHENMFWYRQDPGLGLRLIYFSYDVKMKEKGDIPEGYSVSREKKERFSLILESASTNQTSMYLCASNSCPDRGNEKLFFGSGTQLSVL.

V gene TRBV28 combines with J gene TRBJ2-1; 7 bases align to TRBD1. Germline V lookup: CDR1 MDHEN, CDR2 SYDVKM. CDR3 length equals 14 residues. The junction had 6 bases not matched to a gene; V was cut back by 7 bases and J by 3 bases. The CDR3 DNA sequence: TGTGCCAGCAACCACGACAGGGTCTACAATGAGCAGTTCTTC. Protein sequence: CASNHDRVYNEQFF.

The chain couples TRBV28 to TRBJ2-7; D remains unclear. V lost 4 bases and J 3 bases, leaving 4 bases between the germline ends. This CDR3 contains 11 residues. The germline V gene has CDR1 MDHEN and CDR2 SYDVKM. This CDR3 reads CASSSLYEQYF. The CDR3 bases are TGTGCCAGCAGTTCTCTCTACGAGCAGTACTTC.

CDR3 bases: TGTGCCAGCAGCTCAGTCGGTGAGGACTATGGCTACACCTTC. Encoded protein: CASSSVGEDYGYTF. The genes are TRBV9 and TRBJ1-2; D gene ambiguous. The CDR3 contains 14 residues. V dropped 4 bases and J dropped 3 bases, with 13 bases sitting between them. Germline V lookup: CDR1 SGDLS, CDR2 YYNGEE.

The chain is built from TRBV5-1 and TRBJ2-1; perhaps TRBD1 as D (6 bases). Trimming left V 3 bases short and J 5 bases short, with 15 bases between. Germline assignment: CDR1 SGHRS and CDR2 YFSETQ. This CDR3 comprises 15 residues. The CDR3 sequence is CASSSQGVENNEQFF. Written as DNA, the CDR3 is TGCGCCAGCAGCTCACAGGGAGTGGAGAACAATGAGCAGTTCTTC.